The 29 T cell receptor beta chains reported below all come from one sample, sequenced in a study of blood T cells in healthy people across ages. Alongside a J-beta primer mix, a sample-barcoded 5' primer served in a second PCR lasting roughly 6 to 11 cycles. A single record per CDR3 protein comes from TCRdb applying MiXCR to the 5' RACE reads. This table has 600,000 or so distinct CDR3 sequences, about 28% appearing once. Sequences were obtained from blood. These receptors all come from a woman older than 75 in good health.

Note on this clonotype: Given a much more abundant clone one base away, this may be a read error. The chain uses TRBV4-3 and TRBJ2-5; D remains unclear. V was clipped by 4 bases and J by 11 bases, with 14 bases between them. The germline gives CDR1 LGHNA, CDR2 YSLEER. This CDR3 is 12 amino acids long. The CDR3 sequence is CASSRPGTEQYF. CDR3 nucleotides: TGCGCCAGCAGCCGCCCGGGTACTGAGCAGTACTTC.

At least ten counts were recorded for this clonotype. The chain has TRBV6-1 and TRBJ2-5; D uncertain. Germline CDR1 MNHNS, CDR2 SASEGT. V was clipped by 4 bases and J by 9 bases, with 18 bases between them. The CDR3 covers 14 residues. The chain's CDR3 is CASSVRTEREAQYF. The CDR3 DNA reads TGTGCCAGCAGTGTACGGACCGAAAGAGAAGCCCAGTACTTC.

This clonotype was detected a few times. J is TRBJ2-3 and V is TRBV7-9, with 8 positions matching TRBD1. The CDR3 contains 17 residues. V gave up 4 bases and J gave up 1 base; unmatched junction bases: 10. CDR1 and CDR2 (germline): SEHNR, FQNEAQ (reference sequence). CDR3: CASSSRTGHTGTDTQYF. The CDR3 DNA follows: TGTGCCAGCAGCTCTCGGACAGGGCACACTGGCACAGATACGCAGTATTTT.

This clonotype was counted between two and nine times. The J gene is TRBJ2-2, the V gene TRBV12-3 or TRBV12-4; 8 bases are a match to TRBD2. CDR3 length: 19 residues. V dropped 3 bases and J dropped 5; count of bases not matched to a gene: 17. Written as DNA, the CDR3 is TGTGCCAGCAGTTTTTCGGCGGGGGGTGGCATCGGGTGGACCGGGGAGCTGTTTTTT. As protein: CASSFSAGGGIGWTGELFF.

The gene calls are TRBV2 and TRBJ1-1; D is uncertain. Trimming took off 4 bases at V and 6 bases at J, with 18 bases between the two ends. From germline, CDR1 is SNHLY and CDR2 FYNNEI. The CDR3 loop spans 15 amino acids. The CDR3 reads CASSGRSQNLPEAFF. Written as DNA, the CDR3 is TGTGCCAGCAGTGGGAGATCTCAGAATCTCCCTGAAGCTTTCTTT.

This clonotype has ten or more counts. The V and J genes are TRBV7-2 and TRBJ2-3; tentative D call: TRBD2 (7 bases). There are 14 residues in the CDR3. The germline V gene has CDR1 SGHTA and CDR2 FQGNSA. Trimming removed 5 bases at V and 5 bases at J, with 14 bases between. CDR3 amino acids: CASSPGGGRDTQYF. In DNA, the CDR3 is TGTGCCAGCAGCCCTGGCGGGGGCAGAGATACGCAGTATTTT.

This chain joins TRBV6-2 or TRBV6-3 and TRBJ2-7, with a weak D call TRBD2 (6 bases). The V end was cut by 5 bases, the J end by 0 bases, with 17 bases between. CDR3 length equals 16 residues. Per germline, CDR1 MNHEY and CDR2 SVGEGT. CDR3 loop: CASSHPWGLDSYEQYF. Here the CDR3 DNA reads TGTGCCAGCAGTCACCCTTGGGGACTCGACTCCTACGAGCAGTACTTC.

This clonotype has more than one count but fewer than ten. The chain carries TRBV28 and TRBJ1-2; D unclear. This CDR3 comprises 17 residues. V was pared by 1 base and J by 4 bases, with 19 bases between. The germline V gene has CDR1 MDHEN and CDR2 SYDVKM. Here the CDR3 reads CASSLFYFPKGGYGYTF. CDR3 bases: TGTGCCAGCAGTTTATTTTACTTCCCGAAGGGAGGCTATGGCTACACCTTC.

The chain links TRBV28 to TRBJ1-5; D is ambiguous. Germline lookup yields CDR1 MDHEN and CDR2 SYDVKM. The CDR3 extends over 14 amino acids. V gave up 4 bases and J gave up 5 bases, with 12 bases separating them. CDR3 region: CASSSVPGDQPQHF. CDR3 nucleotide sequence: TGTGCCAGCAGTTCGGTCCCCGGAGATCAGCCCCAGCATTTT.

This clonotype has just a few counts. V and J are TRBV30 and TRBJ2-5; 8 bases line up with TRBD2. This CDR3 region has 13 residues. Germline V gene sequence: CDR1 GTSNPN, CDR2 SVGIG (reference sequence). The junction had 3 bases not matched to a gene; V was cut back by 2 bases and J by 4 bases. The CDR3 region has the DNA TGTGCCTGGAGTCGCGGGGGGCCAGAGACCCAGTACTTC. It translates to CAWSRGGPETQYF.

This clonotype was seen a few times. The genes are TRBV28 and TRBJ1-1; tentative D call: TRBD1 (6 bases). The V end lost 3 bases, the J end lost 10 bases, and 24 bases lay between the germline ends. CDR1 and CDR2 from the germline V gene are MDHEN and SYDVKM. This CDR3 has 16 residues. The CDR3 sequence: CASSFPGLGGANPAFF. The CDR3 DNA reads TGTGCCAGCAGTTTTCCTGGTTTGGGGGGCGCGAATCCAGCTTTCTTT.

This clonotype appeared many times. The rearrangement uses TRBV20-1 and TRBJ2-1; no clear D gene. The germline CDR1 and CDR2 sequences are DFQATT and SNEGSKA (reference sequence). This CDR3 has 11 amino acids. The ends were cut back, 3 bases at V and 6 bases at J, with 6 bases in the middle. CDR3 protein: CSASKSNEQFF. The CDR3 nucleotides are TGCAGTGCTAGTAAGTCCAATGAGCAGTTCTTC.

This clonotype was seen many times. This chain connects TRBV29-1 to TRBJ2-3; D is undetermined. This CDR3 has 12 residues. Germline values: CDR1 SQVTM, CDR2 ANQGSEA. V lost 0 bases, J lost 5 bases, and 6 bases lay in between. The CDR3 region has the DNA TGCAGCGTTGAAGATGGGGTAGATACGCAGTATTTT. It encodes CSVEDGVDTQYF.

This chain uses TRBV6-4 with TRBJ2-5; 8 nucleotides match TRBD1. This CDR3 comprises 13 residues. Germline assignment: CDR1 MRHNA and CDR2 SNTAGT. J gave up 11 bases and V 4 bases, and 9 bases lay outside the gene matches. CDR3: CASSGDRGDEQYF. Here the CDR3 DNA reads TGTGCCAGCAGTGGTGACAGGGGAGATGAGCAGTACTTC.

This clonotype was recorded only once. This sequence may be a read error, since a much larger clone differs from it by one base. The V gene is TRBV6-6, the J gene TRBJ2-3, with 9 nucleotides matching TRBD2. The length of the CDR3 is 15 residues. Germline CDR1 reads MNHNY; CDR2 reads SVGAGI (reference sequence). V trimming: 4 bases; J trimming: 5 bases; junction bases outside the gene matches: 7. The CDR3 bases are TGTGCCAGCAGTTGCGCGGGGGGGCAAGGAGATACGCAGTATTTT. Protein product: CASSCAGGQGDTQYF.

J is TRBJ2-3 and V is TRBV11-2; D may be TRBD2 (6 bases). V was trimmed by 5 bases and J by 2 bases, leaving 17 bases between them. The CDR3 runs to 16 residues. Germline CDR1 is SGHAT and CDR2 is FQNNGV. The CDR3 protein is CASSRGTPWDTDTQYF. The CDR3 DNA follows: TGTGCCAGCAGCCGCGGGACCCCCTGGGACACAGATACGCAGTATTTT.

The V and J genes are TRBV20-1 and TRBJ2-2, with 8 bases that match TRBD2. Looked up from germline, CDR1 is DFQATT and CDR2 is SNEGSKA (reference sequence). The CDR3 runs 16 residues. Unmatched junction bases numbered 11, after V lost 3 bases and J lost 5 bases. This CDR3 reads CSASDSSGLPTGELFF. Here the CDR3 DNA reads TGCAGTGCTAGTGATTCTAGCGGGCTTCCGACCGGGGAGCTGTTTTTT.

This sequence joins TRBV7-8 and TRBJ1-5, with 8 bases identical to TRBD1. There are 15 residues in the CDR3. Looked up from germline, CDR1 is SGHVS and CDR2 is FQNEAQ. The V gene end was trimmed by 3 bases and the J gene end by 3 bases; junction bases not matched to a gene: 4. The DNA for the CDR3 is TGTGCCAGCAGCTTCACGGACAGGGCCAATCAGCCCCAGCATTTT. Its protein product is CASSFTDRANQPQHF. The full variable domain, with the rest looked up from reference TRBV7-8 and TRBJ1-5, is GAGVSQSPRYKVAKRGQDVALRCDPISGHVSLFWYQQALGQGPEFLTYFQNEAQLDKSGLPSDRFFAERPEGSVSTLKIQRTQQEDSAVYLCASSFTDRANQPQHFGDGTRLSIL.

The chain joins TRBV11-1 to TRBJ2-1; TRBD2 matches 11 bases. Trimming removed 5 bases from V and 1 base from J; junction bases left unmatched: 16. The CDR3 is 20 residues long. Germline values: CDR1 SGHAT, CDR2 FQDESV (reference sequence). Here the CDR3 DNA reads TGTGCCAGCAGCCGCCTGCGACTAGCGGGGCACGGAGGGTCCTACAATGAGCAGTTCTTC. This codes for CASSRLRLAGHGGSYNEQFF.

The chain has TRBV4-1 and TRBJ2-3, with a possible D match to TRBD2 (6 bases). V was trimmed by 4 bases and J by 4 bases, leaving 27 bases between them. Germline V gene lookup returns CDR1 MGHRA and CDR2 YSYEKL. The CDR3 totals 19 residues. CDR3 amino acids: CASSLVPTATEGPPDTQYF. CDR3 nucleotides: TGCGCCAGCAGCCTCGTCCCCACAGCGACGGAGGGCCCGCCAGATACGCAGTATTTT.

The genes are TRBV5-1 and TRBJ1-4; D is unclear. This CDR3 contains 13 residues. Germline V gene data show CDR1 as SGHRS and CDR2 as YFSETQ. Trimming pared 4 bases from V and 7 bases from J, leaving 11 bases between. CDR3 region: CASSPRGAEKLFF. The CDR3 DNA reads as TGCGCCAGCAGCCCCCGAGGTGCTGAAAAACTGTTTTTT.

There are many counts of this clonotype. The rearrangement links TRBV20-1 to TRBJ2-1, with 12 positions matching TRBD2. The germline CDR1 and CDR2 sequences are DFQATT and SNEGSKA (reference sequence). After removal of 5 bases from V and 7 bases from J, the junction contained 6 bases not matched to a gene. The CDR3 loop spans 14 amino acids. CDR3 amino acids: CSAVLAGGPNEQFF. CDR3 in DNA: TGCAGTGCTGTACTAGCGGGGGGACCGAATGAGCAGTTCTTC.

In the case of this clonotype: This clone may be a read error of a much larger clone one base away. The chain employs TRBV27 and TRBJ2-7; tentative D call: TRBD1 (6 bases). Per germline, CDR1 MNHEY and CDR2 SMNVEV (reference sequence). This CDR3 has 15 residues. Trimming left V 9 bases short and J 2 bases short, with 20 bases between. The CDR3 DNA reads TGTGCCAGTAAAATCTCAGGGGCCTACCCCTACGAGCAGTACTTC. Translating gives CASKISGAYPYEQYF.

In this sample, this clonotype turned up a few times. This chain uses TRBV12-3 or TRBV12-4 with TRBJ2-5, with unresolved D. This CDR3 is 13 amino acids long. V lost 1 base and J 11 bases, leaving 14 bases between the germline ends. The CDR3 reads CASSLVGNNEQYF. The CDR3 region has the DNA TGTGCCAGCAGTTTAGTAGGGAACAATGAGCAGTACTTC.

In its sample, this clonotype was seen a few times. A read error may explain this, as a much larger clone is one base away. V usage is TRBV5-1 and J usage is TRBJ1-2, with 7 bases fitting TRBD1. J gave up 8 bases and V 10 bases, and 17 bases lay outside the gene matches. Germline V lookup: CDR1 SGHRS, CDR2 YFSETQ. This CDR3 is built from 14 residues. CDR3 coding DNA: TGCGCCGGCTCCCGGGACAGCGCGTCTGGGGGCTACACCTTC. Residues: CAGSRDSASGGYTF.

This clonotype was detected only a few times. This chain joins TRBV11-2 and TRBJ1-6; tentatively, D is TRBD1 (5 bases). The V and J ends lost 4 bases and 8 bases respectively, with 9 bases between them. Germline V gene sequence: CDR1 SGHAT, CDR2 FQNNGV. This CDR3 spans 13 amino acids. The CDR3 DNA is TGTGCCAGCAGCTGGGACGGCTATTCACCCCTCCACTTT. This sequence encodes CASSWDGYSPLHF.

The sample holds many counts of this clonotype. This sequence joins TRBV5-4 and TRBJ2-4; D tentatively fits TRBD1 or TRBD2 (6 bases each). CDR3 length: 14 residues. The germline gives CDR1 SGHNT, CDR2 YYREEE (reference sequence). V gave up 1 base and J gave up 8 bases, with 13 bases separating them. This chain's CDR3 is CASSLRGAQDIQYF. In nucleotides, the CDR3 is TGTGCCAGCAGCTTGAGGGGGGCGCAGGACATTCAGTACTTC.

The sample holds many counts of this clonotype. This sequence joins TRBV15 and TRBJ2-4; D is perhaps TRBD1 or TRBD2 (6 bases each). The CDR3 consists of 19 residues. Germline V gives CDR1 LNHNV, CDR2 YYDKDF (reference sequence). The V gene lost 3 bases and the J gene lost 0 bases, with 21 bases spanning the gap. The CDR3 reads CATSRIIATGRIAKNIQYF. CDR3 bases: TGTGCCACCAGCAGGATAATCGCCACAGGGAGGATAGCCAAAAACATTCAGTACTTC.

This clonotype came up once. This rearrangement joins TRBV7-9 to TRBJ2-3, with D possibly TRBD2 on 5 matching bases. This CDR3 is 15 amino acids long. Germline V gene data show CDR1 as SEHNR and CDR2 as FQNEAQ (reference sequence). V was clipped by 5 bases and J by 4 bases, with 16 bases between them. The CDR3 sequence is CASSLRPTSSDTQYF. The CDR3 DNA follows: TGTGCCAGCAGCCTCCGACCTACTAGTTCAGATACGCAGTATTTT. Full variable domain (rest looked up from reference TRBV7-9 and TRBJ2-3): DTGVSQNPRHKITKRGQNVTFRCDPISEHNRLYWYRQTLGQGPEFLTYFQNEAQLEKSRLLSDRFSAERPKGSFSTLEIQRTEQGDSAMYLCASSLRPTSSDTQYFGPGTRLTVL.